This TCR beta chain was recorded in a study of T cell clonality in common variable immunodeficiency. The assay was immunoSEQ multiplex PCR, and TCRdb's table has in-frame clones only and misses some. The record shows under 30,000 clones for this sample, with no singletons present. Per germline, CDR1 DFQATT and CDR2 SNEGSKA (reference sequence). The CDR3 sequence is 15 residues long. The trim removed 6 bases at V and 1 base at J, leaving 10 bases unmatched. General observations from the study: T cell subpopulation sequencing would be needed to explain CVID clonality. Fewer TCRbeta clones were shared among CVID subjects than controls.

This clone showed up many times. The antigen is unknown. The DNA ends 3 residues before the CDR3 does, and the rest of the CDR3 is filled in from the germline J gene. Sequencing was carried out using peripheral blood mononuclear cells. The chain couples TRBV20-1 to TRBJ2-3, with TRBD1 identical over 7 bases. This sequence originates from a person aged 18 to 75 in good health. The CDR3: CSANSLGGGTDTQYF. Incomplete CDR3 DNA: TGCAGTGCAAATAGCCTAGGGGGCGGCACAGATACG.